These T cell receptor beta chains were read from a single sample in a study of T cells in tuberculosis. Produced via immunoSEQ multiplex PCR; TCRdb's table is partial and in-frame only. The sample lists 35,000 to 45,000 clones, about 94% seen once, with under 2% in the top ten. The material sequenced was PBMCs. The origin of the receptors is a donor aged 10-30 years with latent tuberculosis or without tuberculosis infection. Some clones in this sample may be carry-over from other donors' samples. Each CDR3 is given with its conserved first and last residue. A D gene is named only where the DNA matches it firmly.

CDR3: CASSVIAGASTDTQYF
DNA: TGTGCCAGCAGCGTAATAGCGGGAGCTAGCACAGATACGCAGTATTTT
V: TRBV9
J: TRBJ2-3
D: TRBD2

CDR3: CASSLVRSNEQFF
DNA: TGTGCCAGCAGCTTAGTGCGGAGCAATGAGCAGTTCTTC
V: TRBV11-3
J: TRBJ2-1
D: .

CDR3: CATSVGLADKETQYF
DNA: TGTGCCACCAGCGTGGGACTAGCGGACAAAGAGACCCAGTACTTC
V: TRBV15
J: TRBJ2-5
D: TRBD2

CDR3: CASSVTFASYNEQFF
DNA: TGCGCCAGCAGTGTCACTTTCGCGTCCTACAATGAGCAGTTCTTC
V: TRBV10-1
J: TRBJ2-1
D: .

CDR3: CASSDIAGEIHEQYF
DNA: TGTGCCAGCAGTGACATAGCGGGAGAGATCCACGAGCAGTACTTC
V: TRBV6-4
J: TRBJ2-7
D: TRBD2

CDR3: CASSGRSNEQFF
DNA: TGTGCCAGCAGCGGGAGAAGCAATGAGCAGTTCTTC
V: TRBV6-1
J: TRBJ2-1
D: .

CDR3: CASSQEGGLGNEQFF
DNA: TGCGCCAGCAGCCAAGAAGGGGGCTTGGGGAATGAGCAGTTCTTC
V: TRBV4-1
J: TRBJ2-1
D: TRBD1

CDR3: CASSLGSSSYNEQFF
DNA: TGTGCCAGCAGCTTAGGTTCGAGCTCCTACAATGAGCAGTTCTTC
V: TRBV7-2
J: TRBJ2-1
D: .

CDR3: CASTPDRGDQPQHF
DNA: TGTGCCAGCACCCCTGACAGGGGGGATCAGCCCCAGCATTTT
V: TRBV6-6
J: TRBJ1-5
D: TRBD1

CDR3: CASSPRTGGNTIYF
DNA: TGTGCCAGCAGCCCCCGGACAGGAGGAAACACCATATATTTT
V: TRBV7-8
J: TRBJ1-3
D: TRBD1

CDR3: CASSLSTDRTYNEQFF
DNA: TGTGCCAGCAGCTTAAGCACGGACAGAACCTACAATGAGCAGTTCTTC
V: TRBV11-2
J: TRBJ2-1
D: .

CDR3: CASSQDRGADTQYF
DNA: TGTGCCAGCAGCCAAGACCGCGGGGCAGATACGCAGTATTTT
V: TRBV14
J: TRBJ2-3
D: .

CDR3: CASSWGVAAREQYF
DNA: TGCGCCAGCAGCTGGGGGGTTGCCGCCCGGGAGCAGTACTTC
V: TRBV5-1
J: TRBJ2-7
D: .

CDR3: CASSQEVIANEKLFF
DNA: TGCGCCAGCAGCCAAGAAGTGATAGCTAATGAAAAACTGTTTTTT
V: TRBV4-1
J: TRBJ1-4
D: .